Described below is a single T cell receptor beta chain sequence and its context. The germline V gene encodes CDR1 LNHDA and CDR2 SQIVND (reference sequence). The V gene end was trimmed by 7 bases and the J gene end by 10 bases; junction bases not matched to a gene: 10. The CDR3 loop spans 13 amino acids. This record comes from a study of blood T cell repertoires in COVID-19. Study background: The United States, Italy and Spain provided the acute and convalescent COVID-19 samples.

Authors' processing steps: Amplification with reference gene primers provided the estimates of nucleated cell counts. TCRdb keeps only in-frame clones here, not all; method: immunoSEQ multiplex PCR. Clone size and the V and J calls come from that table; the DNA yielded D and trimming. The sample contains about 310,000 clones, 85% to 90% of which appear only once. Sequenced material: peripheral blood. The receptor's source is a woman in her thirties or forties with COVID-19, enrolled during active disease. The chain is built from TRBV19 and TRBJ2-1; 7 bases line up with TRBD2. CDR3 in DNA: TGTGCCAGTAAACCGGCGGGAGCATGGGAGCAGTTCTTC. Encoded protein: CASKPAGAWEQFF.